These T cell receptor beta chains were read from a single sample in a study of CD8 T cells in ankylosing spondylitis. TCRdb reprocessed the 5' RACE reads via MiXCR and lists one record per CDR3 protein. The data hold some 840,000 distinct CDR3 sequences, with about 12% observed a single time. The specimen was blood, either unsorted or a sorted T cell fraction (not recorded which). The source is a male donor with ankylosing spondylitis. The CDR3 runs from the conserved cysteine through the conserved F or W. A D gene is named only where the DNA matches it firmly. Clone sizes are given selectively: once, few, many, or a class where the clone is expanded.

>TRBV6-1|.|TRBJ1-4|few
CASRLQGGFEKLFF
TGTGCCAGCAGGCTACAGGGTGGATTTGAAAAACTGTTTTTT
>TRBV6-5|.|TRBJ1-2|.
CASSYSQAADYGYTF
TGTGCCAGCAGTTACTCTCAGGCGGCGGACTATGGCTACACCTTC
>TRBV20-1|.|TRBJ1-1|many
CSAPMRSTRDTEAFF
TGCAGTGCCCCTATGAGGTCGACTCGTGACACTGAAGCTTTCTTT
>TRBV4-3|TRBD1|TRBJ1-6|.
CASSRTGANSPLHF
TGCGCCAGCAGCCGGACAGGGGCTAATTCACCCCTCCACTTT
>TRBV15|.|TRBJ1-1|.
CATSRDPAEKAFF
TGTGCCACCAGCAGAGATCCTGCGGAAAAGGCTTTCTTT
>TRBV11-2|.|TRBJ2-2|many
CASSFSAGSPGELFF
TGTGCCAGCAGCTTTAGTGCAGGGAGTCCCGGGGAGCTGTTTTTT
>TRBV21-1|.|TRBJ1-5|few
CASSNGRGNQPQHF
TGTGCCAGCAGCAACGGACGGGGCAATCAGCCCCAGCATTTT
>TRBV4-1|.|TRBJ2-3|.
CASSQLIGGSIDTQYF
TGCGCCAGCAGCCAGTTAATCGGCGGTAGCATAGATACGCAGTATTTT
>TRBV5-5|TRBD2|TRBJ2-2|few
CASSSGLAGVTGELFF
TGTGCCAGCAGCTCTGGACTAGCGGGAGTCACCGGGGAGCTGTTTTTT
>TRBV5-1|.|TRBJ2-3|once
CASSPWTANTDTQYF
TGCGCCAGCAGCCCGTGGACGGCGAACACAGATACGCAGTATTTT
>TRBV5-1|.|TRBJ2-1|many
CASSRDPYNEQFF
TGCGCCAGCAGCCGGGACCCCTACAATGAGCAGTTCTTC
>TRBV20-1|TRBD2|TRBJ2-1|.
CSAREYRSGGPHEQFF
TGCAGTGCTAGAGAGTATCGTAGCGGGGGGCCCCATGAGCAGTTCTTC
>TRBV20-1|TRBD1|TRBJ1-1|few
CSAMAGGTEAFF
TGCAGTGCTATGGCAGGGGGCACTGAAGCTTTCTTT
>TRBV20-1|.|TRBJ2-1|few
CSATSGGTTEDEQFF
TGCAGTGCTACCTCTGGTGGGACCACCGAGGACGAGCAGTTCTTC
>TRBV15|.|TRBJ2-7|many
CATSRAGPSPYEQYF
TGTGCCACCAGCAGAGCCGGGCCCTCCCCCTACGAGCAGTACTTC
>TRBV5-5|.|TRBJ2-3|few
CASSFLAGAPDTQYF
TGTGCCAGCAGCTTTTTGGCAGGAGCCCCAGATACGCAGTATTTT
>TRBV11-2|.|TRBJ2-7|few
CASSFGRTLREQYF
TGTGCCAGCAGCTTTGGCAGGACCCTACGTGAGCAGTACTTC
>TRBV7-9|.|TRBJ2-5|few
CASSLVGADVQETQYF
TGTGCCAGCAGCTTAGTGGGAGCGGACGTACAAGAGACCCAGTACTTC
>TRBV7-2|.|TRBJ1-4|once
CASSLFGRMTNEKLFF
TGTGCCAGCAGCTTATTCGGCCGAATGACTAATGAAAAACTGTTTTTT
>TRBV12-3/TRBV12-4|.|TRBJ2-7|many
CASSFNGRGYEQYF
TGTGCCAGCAGTTTTAATGGAAGGGGCTACGAGCAGTACTTC
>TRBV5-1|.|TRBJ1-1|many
CASSLPGLGTEAFF
TGCGCCAGCAGCTTGCCGGGCCTCGGGACTGAAGCTTTCTTT
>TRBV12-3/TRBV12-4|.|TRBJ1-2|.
CASSPRQSSFNYGYTF
TGTGCCAGCAGTCCAAGACAGAGCTCCTTTAACTATGGCTACACCTTC
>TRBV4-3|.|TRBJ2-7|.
CASSQGGTVAIQYF
TGCGCCAGCAGCCAAGGAGGGACCGTCGCAATCCAGTACTTC
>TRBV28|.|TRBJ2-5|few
CASSPGLAYQETQYF
TGTGCCAGCAGTCCCGGTTTGGCGTACCAAGAGACCCAGTACTTC
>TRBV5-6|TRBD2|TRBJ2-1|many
CASSLRGGSYNEQFF
TGTGCCAGCAGCTTGCGGGGGGGCTCCTACAATGAGCAGTTCTTC
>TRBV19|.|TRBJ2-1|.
CASSIETPGNEQFF
TGTGCCAGTAGTATTGAGACCCCAGGCAATGAGCAGTTCTTC
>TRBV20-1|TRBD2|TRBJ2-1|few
CSAILAETTYSYNEQFF
TGCAGTGCTATTCTAGCGGAGACTACCTACTCCTACAATGAGCAGTTCTTC
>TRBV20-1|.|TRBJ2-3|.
CSGPDRTDTQYF
TGCAGTGGCCCAGACCGCACAGATACGCAGTATTTT
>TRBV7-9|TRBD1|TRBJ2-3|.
CASSLDRGRLDTQYF
TGTGCCAGCAGCCTGGACAGGGGGCGATTGGATACGCAGTATTTT
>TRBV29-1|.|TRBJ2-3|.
CSAGPLGTDTQYF
TGCAGCGCAGGGCCTCTTGGCACAGATACGCAGTATTTT
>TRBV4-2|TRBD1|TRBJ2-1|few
CASSLRAGTGDNEQFF
TGTGCCAGCAGCCTCCGAGCCGGGACAGGGGACAACGAGCAGTTCTTC
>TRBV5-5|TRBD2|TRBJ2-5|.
CASILGLFLGETQYF
TGTGCCAGCATCTTGGGACTATTCCTCGGTGAGACCCAGTACTTC
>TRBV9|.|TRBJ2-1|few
CASSVDVAWSREQFF
TGTGCCAGCAGCGTAGATGTAGCATGGTCACGTGAGCAGTTCTTC
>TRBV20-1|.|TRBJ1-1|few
CSARDPRTANTEAFF
TGCAGTGCTAGAGATCCAAGGACAGCAAACACTGAAGCTTTCTTT
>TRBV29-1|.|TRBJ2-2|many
CSVWTGVKSGELFF
TGCAGCGTTTGGACGGGGGTCAAGTCCGGGGAGCTGTTTTTT
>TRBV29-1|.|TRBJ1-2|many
CSVEDPSGGYTF
TGCAGCGTTGAAGACCCGTCAGGTGGCTACACCTTC
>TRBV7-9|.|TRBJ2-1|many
CASSWGHDEQFF
TGTGCCAGCAGCTGGGGGCACGATGAGCAGTTCTTC
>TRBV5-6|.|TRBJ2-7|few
CASSPLTDYEQYF
TGTGCCAGCAGCCCCCTTACAGACTACGAGCAGTACTTC
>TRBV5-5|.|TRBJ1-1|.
CASSFSRESTEAFF
TGTGCCAGCAGTTTCTCCAGGGAGAGCACTGAAGCTTTCTTT
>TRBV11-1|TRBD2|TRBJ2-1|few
CAFSSGSRVGRSGSYNEQFF
TGTGCCTTCTCTAGCGGGAGCCGGGTTGGCAGATCCGGGTCCTACAATGAGCAGTTCTTC
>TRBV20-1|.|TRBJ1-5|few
CSAGTEIVRPQHF
TGCAGTGCTGGGACGGAGATAGTTCGGCCCCAGCATTTT
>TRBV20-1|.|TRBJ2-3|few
CSAPGSGDTQYF
TGCAGTGCCCCAGGAAGCGGGGATACGCAGTATTTT
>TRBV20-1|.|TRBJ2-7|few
CSASGGTGFGYEQYF
TGCAGTGCCTCGGGGGGTACAGGGTTTGGCTACGAGCAGTACTTC
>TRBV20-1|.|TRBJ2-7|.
CSVLEVNEQYF
TGCAGTGTACTAGAAGTCAACGAGCAGTACTTC
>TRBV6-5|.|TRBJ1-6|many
CASSYRLTAPNSPLHF
TGTGCCAGCAGTTACCGTCTGACAGCTCCTAATTCACCCCTCCACTTT